This T cell receptor beta chain was profiled in a study of long-term antiretroviral therapy in people with HIV. Survey level was the resolution at which the v3.0 immunoSEQ assay ran. Assay used: immunoSEQ multiplex PCR; TCRdb lists only in-frame clones, some missing. The profile shows 7,100 or so clones, more than 65% of them singletons. Germline V gene lookup returns CDR1 GTSNPN and CDR2 SVGIG (reference sequence). V gave up 1 base and J gave up 6 bases, with 12 bases separating them. CDR3 size: 14 residues. The TCR was taken from a man aged 35 to 55 with HIV. Source: unsorted PBMCs, taken 1.1 years after starting antiretroviral therapy. The chain recombines TRBV30 with TRBJ1-4; D gene ambiguous. The CDR3 sequence is CAWSEREGYEKLFF. The DNA of the CDR3 is TGTGCCTGGAGTGAACGAGAAGGATATGAAAAACTGTTTTTT.